The 8 T cell receptor beta chains below all came from one sample that was sequenced in a study of control samples from healthy donors and cancer patients. Libraries were prepared by immunoSEQ multiplex PCR; TCRdb keeps only in-frame clonotypes and omits some of them. Of 45,000 to 65,000 clones detected, about 90% appear once; the ten largest clones hold almost 40%. Sequencing input: PBMCs. The origin of the receptors is a man aged 50-59 years with head and neck cancer.

The sample holds one count of this clone. The chain joins TRBV25-1 to TRBJ2-5; 7 bases are a match to TRBD1. CDR3 length: 15 amino acids. Looked up from germline, CDR1 is MGHDK and CDR2 is SYGVNS. Trimming cost V 7 bases and J 0 bases; bases outside gene matches: 8. The CDR3 DNA reads TGTGCCAGCACACCAGGACAGGCCTACCAAGAGACCCAGTACTTC. Its protein product is CASTPGQAYQETQYF.

The chain joins TRBV27 to TRBJ2-3; D perhaps matches TRBD1 (6 bases). The V end was cut by 6 bases, the J end by 2 bases, with 15 bases between. This CDR3 spans 15 amino acids. The germline V gene encodes CDR1 MNHEY and CDR2 SMNVEV (reference sequence). The CDR3: CASSPKGQPTDTQYF. CDR3 bases: TGTGCCAGCAGCCCTAAAGGACAGCCCACAGATACGCAGTATTTT.

CDR3 loop: CASSVNRPSNQPQHF. DNA of the CDR3: TGTGCCAGCAGTGTCAACAGACCTAGCAATCAGCCCCAGCATTTT. The V call is TRBV2, the J call TRBJ1-5, with no clear D. Per the germline V gene, CDR1 is SNHLY and CDR2 is FYNNEI. Trimming removed 4 bases at V and 0 bases at J, with 10 bases between. CDR3 length: 15 amino acids.

The gene calls are TRBV9 and TRBJ2-1; TRBD1 or TRBD2 may be the D gene (5 bases each). CDR3 length: 14 amino acids. V dropped 0 bases and J dropped 8 bases, with 12 bases sitting between them. Germline values: CDR1 SGDLS, CDR2 YYNGEE. The CDR3 reads CASSVGDAVYEQFF. Written as DNA, the CDR3 is TGTGCCAGCAGCGTAGGGGACGCCGTCTATGAGCAGTTCTTC.

V is TRBV6-5 and J is TRBJ2-7, with TRBD1 matching 7 bases. Losses at the gene ends were 6 bases for V and 4 bases for J; bases not matched to a gene: 9. CDR3 length: 14 amino acids. The germline V gene has CDR1 MNHEY and CDR2 SVGAGI. CDR3 DNA: TGTGCCAGCAGATCCGGGACAGACAATTACGAGCAGTACTTC. Protein: CASRSGTDNYEQYF.

This clone was picked up one time. The J gene is TRBJ1-5, the V gene TRBV28, with D possibly being TRBD1 (6 bases). V dropped 2 bases and J dropped 2 bases, with 10 bases sitting between them. Looked up from germline, CDR1 is MDHEN and CDR2 is SYDVKM. This CDR3 is built from 15 residues. The CDR3 DNA reads as TGTGCCAGCAGTTTACGGGCAGGGGGCAATCAGCCCCAGCATTTT. It translates to CASSLRAGGNQPQHF.

The chain uses TRBV9 and TRBJ2-1; no firm D call. Between the trimmed V and J ends, which lost 2 bases and 6 bases, there was a span of 12 bases. This CDR3 is built from 14 residues. Germline values: CDR1 SGDLS, CDR2 YYNGEE. The CDR3 is CASSVNEPPNEQFF. Written as DNA, the CDR3 is TGTGCCAGCAGCGTTAATGAACCCCCCAATGAGCAGTTCTTC.

The V gene is TRBV6-2 or TRBV6-3, the J gene TRBJ1-4; D perhaps matches TRBD1 (6 bases). The CDR3 sequence is 12 residues long. Trimming removed 6 bases from V and 10 bases from J, with 12 bases in between. Germline V gene lookup returns CDR1 MNHEY and CDR2 SVGEGT. Here the CDR3 reads CASSPQGVKLFF. In DNA form, the CDR3 reads TGTGCCAGCAGCCCACAGGGTGTAAAACTGTTTTTT.